The 6 T cell receptor beta chains listed next were all sequenced from one sample in a study of a mutant IDH1 vaccine in newly diagnosed glioma. Time point reported: week 23, last vaccination. Each vaccine dose was 300 ug of mutant IDH1 20-mer peptide, with topical imiquimod. For these TCRs, the target antigens are not known. Sequencing was performed with immunoSEQ multiplex PCR; in TCRdb, only in-frame clones are kept and a portion is missing. The table includes 40,000 or so clones, about 80% detected once. This specimen was PBMCs, taken from a glioma patient whose treatment included an IDH1 peptide vaccine. The receptors were sampled from a man between 50 and 59 years old with glioma.

The genes are TRBV19 and TRBJ1-4; D is ambiguous. The germline gives CDR1 LNHDA, CDR2 SQIVND (reference sequence). Between the trimmed V and J ends, which lost 2 bases and 8 bases, there was a span of 9 bases. The CDR3 is 13 residues long. CDR3 DNA sequence: TGTGCCAGTAGTATAAGAGCGCGGGAAAAACTGTTTTTT. Translated, it gives CASSIRAREKLFF.

The J gene is TRBJ1-2, the V gene TRBV5-6; D is ambiguous. CDR1 and CDR2 (germline): SGHDT, YYEEEE. V was cut by 2 bases and J by 7 bases, with 18 bases left in between. The CDR3 extends over 15 amino acids. The CDR3 nucleotides are TGTGCCAGCAGCTTCGGCAGGACGGTCAGAGGTGGCTACACCTTC. This gives the protein CASSFGRTVRGGYTF.

The V call is TRBV15, the J call TRBJ2-1; D is perhaps TRBD2 (6 bases). CDR1 LNHNV and CDR2 YYDKDF come from the germline V gene (reference sequence). The CDR3 contains 16 residues. Trimming shortened V by 1 base and J by 8 bases, and 18 bases separated the two germline ends. CDR3 sequence (DNA): TGTGCCACCAGCAGAGCCGGGGGACCCCGTATGGATGAGCAGTTCTTC. This translates into CATSRAGGPRMDEQFF.

The chain links TRBV7-6 to TRBJ1-5; D unresolved. The ends were cut back, 5 bases at V and 4 bases at J, with 9 bases in the middle. Per the germline V gene, CDR1 is SGHVS and CDR2 is FNYEAQ. The CDR3 loop spans 13 amino acids. DNA for the CDR3: TGTGCCAGCAGCCCCGGGAGGAATCAGCCCCAGCATTTT. The encoded protein is CASSPGRNQPQHF.

This clone showed up just once. CDR3: CASSTERVPGGTEAFF. CDR3 nucleotides: TGTGCCAGCAGCACCGAGCGGGTACCTGGCGGGACTGAAGCTTTCTTT. The genes are TRBV21-1 and TRBJ1-1. TRBV21-1 is classified as a pseudogene. This CDR3 comprises 16 residues.

The J gene is TRBJ2-7, the V gene TRBV10-3; D not resolved. The germline gives CDR1 ENHRY, CDR2 SYGVKD. Deletions cut 5 bases from V and 5 bases from J, with 10 bases between. The CDR3 runs to 12 residues. Here the CDR3 reads CAISQYTDEQYF. In nucleotides, the CDR3 is TGTGCCATCAGTCAGTACACTGACGAGCAGTACTTC.